This T cell receptor beta chain stems from a study of T cell clusters in autoimmune cytopenias. The study, taken as a whole, reports: TRB repertoire shifts in secondary cytopenia and chronic lymphocytic leukemia mostly reflected lymphoma, not autoimmunity. Primary autoimmune cytopenia patients appeared to lack physiological T cell clusters present in healthy donors.

About this clonotype itself: Its antigen is not identified.

One tube held mixed TRB-A and TRB-B primer pools for touch-down PCR. TCRdb processed the multiplex PCR reads again and assigns one entry to each CDR3 protein, with no DNA. Seen in this sample are 3,400 or so distinct CDR3 sequences; the ten most common clones hold roughly 7.9%. Each sample's input was roughly 230 ng genomic DNA, 35,000 to 40,000 genome equivalents. Germline V gene lookup returns CDR1 MDHEN and CDR2 SYDVKM. CDR3 length equals 12 residues. Another study also made use of these data, one on T cell repertoires in aging, cancer and after chemotherapy. That study reports: Untreated cancer patients had significantly lower blood TCR diversity than age-matched healthy donors. The repertoire data cannot show anything about immunological memory following chemotherapy.

This receptor was taken from a human donor in good health. The chain uses TRBV28 and TRBJ2-7. The material sequenced was peripheral blood. The CDR3 loop reads CASSSGGETQYF.